Listed below are T cell receptor beta chains from one sample, sequenced in a study of cytomegalovirus exposure and HLA in healthy donors. Generated by immunoSEQ multiplex PCR, the TCRdb table keeps only in-frame clones and is missing some. The table shows over 150,000 clones, with about four fifths occurring only once. Sample: PBMCs. The origin of the receptors is a man younger than 45 in good health and CMV-seronegative. Both conserved end residues are part of each CDR3. Fields, in order: J gene, clone size, D gene, V gene, CDR3 protein, CDR3 DNA. A D gene is named only where the DNA matches it firmly. The size of a clone is reported for some rows only, either as once, few or many, or as a class for expanded clones.

j_call: TRBJ2-1
clone_size: once
d_call: TRBD2
v_call: TRBV13
cdr3_aa: CASSFGLDRDEQFF
cdr3_nt: TGTGCCAGCAGCTTTGGACTAGATAGGGATGAGCAGTTCTTC

j_call: TRBJ1-1
clone_size: few
d_call: .
v_call: TRBV10-3
cdr3_aa: CAISEEQGNTEAFF
cdr3_nt: TGTGCCATCAGTGAGGAACAGGGTAATACTGAAGCTTTCTTT

j_call: TRBJ2-6
clone_size: .
d_call: .
v_call: TRBV30
cdr3_aa: CAWGTGNGANVLTF
cdr3_nt: TGTGCCTGGGGTACAGGGAATGGGGCCAACGTCCTGACTTTC

j_call: TRBJ2-7
clone_size: .
d_call: .
v_call: TRBV5-4
cdr3_aa: CASSNYRVSGEQYF
cdr3_nt: TGTGCCAGCAGCAACTACAGGGTTTCGGGCGAGCAGTACTTC

j_call: TRBJ1-1
clone_size: .
d_call: .
v_call: TRBV7-3
cdr3_aa: CASSLNRANTEAFF
cdr3_nt: TGTGCCAGCAGCTTGAACAGGGCGAACACTGAAGCTTTCTTT

j_call: TRBJ2-5
clone_size: .
d_call: .
v_call: TRBV30
cdr3_aa: CASRVAKNQETQYF
cdr3_nt: TGTGCCTCCCGGGTGGCGAAAAACCAAGAGACCCAGTACTTC

j_call: TRBJ2-7
clone_size: .
d_call: .
v_call: TRBV5-1
cdr3_aa: CASSPRQISNKYEQYF
cdr3_nt: TGCGCCAGCAGCCCCCGACAGATAAGCAATAAATACGAGCAGTACTTC

j_call: TRBJ2-7
clone_size: few
d_call: .
v_call: TRBV6-6
cdr3_aa: CASSYAGMVYEQYF
cdr3_nt: TGTGCCAGCAGTTACGCGGGAATGGTCTACGAGCAGTACTTC

j_call: TRBJ1-4
clone_size: .
d_call: TRBD1
v_call: TRBV27
cdr3_aa: CASSRYSTGVGEKLFF
cdr3_nt: TGTGCCAGCAGCCGCTATTCTACAGGGGTAGGGGAAAAACTGTTTTTT

j_call: TRBJ2-7
clone_size: .
d_call: .
v_call: TRBV28
cdr3_aa: CASSFGGREDEQYF
cdr3_nt: TGTGCCAGCAGTTTCGGGGGGCGGGAAGACGAGCAGTACTTC

j_call: TRBJ2-7
clone_size: once
d_call: .
v_call: TRBV2
cdr3_aa: CASGSLVGHFYEQYF
cdr3_nt: TGTGCCAGCGGATCCCTAGTGGGACATTTCTACGAGCAGTACTTC

j_call: TRBJ2-7
clone_size: .
d_call: TRBD2
v_call: TRBV6-4
cdr3_aa: CASKREAGEVYEQYF
cdr3_nt: TGTGCCAGCAAGAGAGAAGCGGGGGAAGTCTACGAGCAGTACTTC

j_call: TRBJ1-1
clone_size: .
d_call: .
v_call: TRBV5-6
cdr3_aa: CASSFGGTNTEAFF
cdr3_nt: TGTGCCAGCAGCTTCGGGGGAACGAACACTGAAGCTTTCTTT

j_call: TRBJ2-7
clone_size: .
d_call: TRBD2
v_call: TRBV27
cdr3_aa: CASRTLSVAGVHEQYF
cdr3_nt: TGTGCCAGCAGGACCCTTTCCGTAGCGGGAGTTCACGAGCAGTACTTC

j_call: TRBJ2-3
clone_size: .
d_call: TRBD2
v_call: TRBV5-4
cdr3_aa: CASSLGLAVSTDTQYF
cdr3_nt: TGTGCCAGCAGCTTGGGACTAGCGGTTAGCACAGATACGCAGTATTTT

j_call: TRBJ2-1
clone_size: .
d_call: TRBD2
v_call: TRBV6-6
cdr3_aa: CASSPTSGRYNEQFF
cdr3_nt: TGTGCCAGCAGTCCTACTAGCGGGAGATACAATGAGCAGTTCTTC

j_call: TRBJ2-1
clone_size: .
d_call: .
v_call: TRBV4-3
cdr3_aa: CASRKTEISYNEQFF
cdr3_nt: TGCGCCAGCAGGAAAACAGAGATCTCCTACAATGAGCAGTTCTTC

j_call: TRBJ1-4
clone_size: .
d_call: .
v_call: TRBV27
cdr3_aa: CASYRGGRGLDQTQSHNEKLFF
cdr3_nt: TGTGCCAGCTACCGAGGAGGGAGGGGTCTCGATCAAACGCAATCTCATAATGAAAAACTGTTTTTT

j_call: TRBJ2-7
clone_size: .
d_call: TRBD2
v_call: TRBV5-6
cdr3_aa: CASSLIGTSEHEQYF
cdr3_nt: TGTGCCAGCAGCTTGATCGGGACTAGCGAACACGAGCAGTACTTC

j_call: TRBJ1-2
clone_size: .
d_call: .
v_call: TRBV27
cdr3_aa: CATSVTQGTGGYTF
cdr3_nt: TGTGCCACCTCAGTCACCCAGGGGACGGGTGGCTACACCTTC

j_call: TRBJ1-1
clone_size: .
d_call: TRBD1
v_call: TRBV7-6
cdr3_aa: CASLPGQGNTEAFF
cdr3_nt: TGTGCCAGCTTACCGGGACAGGGAAACACTGAAGCTTTCTTT

j_call: TRBJ1-2
clone_size: few
d_call: TRBD1
v_call: TRBV27
cdr3_aa: CASSFTGGYGYTF
cdr3_nt: TGTGCCAGCAGTTTCACAGGGGGATATGGCTACACCTTC

j_call: TRBJ2-5
clone_size: .
d_call: .
v_call: TRBV7-9
cdr3_aa: CASSDGPKGPETQYF
cdr3_nt: TGTGCCAGCAGCGACGGACCCAAGGGGCCAGAGACCCAGTACTTC

j_call: TRBJ1-5
clone_size: .
d_call: .
v_call: TRBV18
cdr3_aa: CASSPQKEQPQHF
cdr3_nt: TGTGCCAGCTCACCGCAAAAGGAGCAGCCCCAGCATTTT

j_call: TRBJ2-2
clone_size: .
d_call: .
v_call: TRBV27
cdr3_aa: CASSLSGDWVTGELFF
cdr3_nt: TGTGCCAGCAGTTTAAGTGGGGACTGGGTCACCGGGGAGCTGTTTTTT

j_call: TRBJ1-2
clone_size: .
d_call: .
v_call: TRBV28
cdr3_aa: CASRIPGLPGYTF
cdr3_nt: TGTGCCAGCAGGATACCGGGTCTCCCCGGATACACCTTC

j_call: TRBJ2-3
clone_size: .
d_call: TRBD1
v_call: TRBV9
cdr3_aa: CASSVSTGQGSNTQYF
cdr3_nt: TGTGCCAGCAGCGTTTCCACGGGACAGGGAAGCAATACGCAGTATTTT

j_call: TRBJ1-1
clone_size: .
d_call: .
v_call: TRBV30
cdr3_aa: CAWDGQSEAFF
cdr3_nt: TGTGCCTGGGATGGACAGTCTGAAGCTTTCTTT

j_call: TRBJ2-1
clone_size: .
d_call: .
v_call: TRBV11-2
cdr3_aa: CASSFGLLSSYNEQFF
cdr3_nt: TGTGCCAGCAGCTTTGGACTTTTAAGCTCCTACAATGAGCAGTTCTTC

j_call: TRBJ2-7
clone_size: .
d_call: .
v_call: TRBV19
cdr3_aa: CASSWTVSYEQYF
cdr3_nt: TGTGCCAGTAGTTGGACAGTCTCCTACGAGCAGTACTTC

j_call: TRBJ2-7
clone_size: .
d_call: .
v_call: TRBV7-8
cdr3_aa: CASSLGQLYEQYF
cdr3_nt: TGTGCCAGCAGCTTAGGACAGTTATACGAGCAGTACTTC

j_call: TRBJ1-2
clone_size: .
d_call: .
v_call: TRBV5-1
cdr3_aa: CASSSEAYGYTF
cdr3_nt: TGCGCCAGCAGCTCCGAGGCCTATGGCTACACCTTC

j_call: TRBJ1-5
clone_size: few
d_call: .
v_call: TRBV4-3
cdr3_aa: CASSQDVRGQNQPQHF
cdr3_nt: TGCGCCAGCAGCCAAGATGTGAGAGGACAGAATCAGCCCCAGCATTTT

j_call: TRBJ1-2
clone_size: .
d_call: .
v_call: TRBV7-6
cdr3_aa: CASSPLPRQGGNYGYTF
cdr3_nt: TGTGCCAGCAGCCCCCTCCCCCGGCAGGGAGGGAACTATGGCTACACCTTC

j_call: TRBJ2-1
clone_size: .
d_call: .
v_call: TRBV28
cdr3_aa: CASRPGTPAIGVQFF
cdr3_nt: TGTGCCAGCAGACCCGGGACTCCGGCCATTGGGGTGCAGTTCTTC

j_call: TRBJ2-7
clone_size: .
d_call: .
v_call: TRBV6-6
cdr3_aa: CASSTTPDGSSYEQYF
cdr3_nt: TGTGCCAGCAGTACAACACCGGACGGGAGCTCCTACGAGCAGTACTTC

j_call: TRBJ2-3
clone_size: few
d_call: TRBD1
v_call: TRBV10-3
cdr3_aa: CAISDTPQGAFSTDTQYF
cdr3_nt: TGTGCCATCAGTGATACCCCACAGGGGGCATTTTCAACAGATACGCAGTATTTT

j_call: TRBJ2-7
clone_size: .
d_call: .
v_call: TRBV6-4
cdr3_aa: CASSPEEFSYEQYF
cdr3_nt: TGTGCCAGCAGTCCCGAGGAGTTTTCCTACGAGCAGTACTTC

j_call: TRBJ2-5
clone_size: .
d_call: TRBD1
v_call: TRBV7-2
cdr3_aa: CASSPRGLQETQYF
cdr3_nt: TGTGCCAGCAGCCCAAGGGGGCTCCAAGAGACCCAGTACTTC

j_call: TRBJ1-2
clone_size: .
d_call: .
v_call: TRBV28
cdr3_aa: CASYLSGVRGYTF
cdr3_nt: TGTGCCAGCTATTTGAGCGGGGTTCGTGGCTACACCTTC